The clone carrying this TCR beta chain was picked up many times. Its antigen is not identified. These data originate in a study of identical twins. Study results and caveats: Insertions were fewer in abundant cord blood beta clonotypes, whereas memory repertoires showed none of this pattern. An excess of low generation probability was shown by twin-shared out-of-frame alpha sequences. Twins shared beta out-of-frame sequences in excess, but this excess was weaker.

V was cut by 3 bases and J by 1 base, with 7 bases left in between. Germline V gene data show CDR1 as DFQATT and CDR2 as SNEGSKA (reference sequence). The CDR3 runs to 12 residues. TCRdb passed the 5' RACE reads through MiXCR, listing each CDR3 protein once. The sample lists around 230,000 distinct CDR3 sequences, under 8.5% occurring once. The same sample was also studied in work on T cells expressing NK-cell markers.

Sequencing was carried out using CD8+ T cells sorted from blood. The rearrangement links TRBV20-1 to TRBJ2-7, with TRBD1 as a possible D gene (5 bases). The receptor comes from a young woman in good health. The chain's CDR3 is CSASQGSYEQYF. The CDR3 DNA follows: TGCAGTGCTAGCCAGGGATCCTACGAGCAGTACTTC.